Listed below are T cell receptor beta chains from one sample, sequenced in a study of blood T cell repertoires in COVID-19. Assay: immunoSEQ multiplex PCR; the TCRdb copy retains only in-frame clones and omits some. The data contain 300,000 to 400,000 clones, around 90% of them singletons. Source material: peripheral blood. The receptors were sampled from a man aged 50 or older with active or convalescent COVID-19. Both conserved end residues are part of each CDR3. D genes are given only for firm matches. Clone size is stated in some rows and not others, as once, few, many or a class when expanded.

J	size	V	D	DNA	CDR3
TRBJ2-1	few	TRBV5-1	TRBD2	TGCGCCAGCAGCTTGGGATTTTCTAGCGGGATATCCAATGAGCAGTTCTTC	CASSLGFSSGISNEQFF
TRBJ1-2	-	TRBV5-1	-	TGCGCCAGCAGCTTTGACACCCAAGGAGGCTACACCTTC	CASSFDTQGGYTF
TRBJ2-7	-	TRBV3-1/TRBV3-2	TRBD1	TGTGCCAGCAGCCAAGGACAGGGGACCTACTACGAGCAGTACTTC	CASSQGQGTYYEQYF
TRBJ1-5	-	TRBV6-2/TRBV6-3	-	TGTGCCAGCAGTTACGAGAGTGCGGATCAGCCCCAGCATTTT	CASSYESADQPQHF
TRBJ2-5	-	TRBV19	-	TGTGCCAGTAGGAATGAATATCGGGGAGAGGAGACCCAGTACTTC	CASRNEYRGEETQYF
TRBJ1-1	-	TRBV7-3	-	TGTGCCAGCAGCTCCGGTCGAACGCGGAACACTGAAGCTTTCTTT	CASSSGRTRNTEAFF
TRBJ2-3	-	TRBV7-2	TRBD2	TGTGCCAGCAGCTTAAGTTTAGCGGGGGGCGGCACAGATACGCAGTATTTT	CASSLSLAGGGTDTQYF
TRBJ2-1	-	TRBV11-3	-	TGTGCCAGCAGCGGGTTGGGGAGTGAGCAGTTCTTC	CASSGLGSEQFF
TRBJ2-3	-	TRBV3-1/TRBV3-2	TRBD2	TGTGCCAGCAGCCAAGATCGACCTAGCGGGAGAGGAGATACGCAGTATTTT	CASSQDRPSGRGDTQYF
TRBJ2-3	-	TRBV15	TRBD2	TGTGCCACCAGCAGAGATAAGCGGGGGGAGATCTCAGATACGCAGTATTTT	CATSRDKRGEISDTQYF
TRBJ2-2	-	TRBV24-1	-	TGTGCCACCAGTGGGAAGGACATCGCCGGGGAGCTGTTTTTT	CATSGKDIAGELFF
TRBJ1-2	-	TRBV3-1/TRBV3-2	-	TGTGCCAGCAGCCCCATTGGGAGGGGGGTAGCTATAGATGGCTACACCTTC	CASSPIGRGVAIDGYTF
TRBJ2-3	-	TRBV28	-	TGTGCCAGCAGTTCCCCTATCACGCAGTATTTT	CASSSPITQYF
TRBJ2-7	-	TRBV5-4	-	TGTGCCAGCAGCTCCCAGGGCCCCGACGAGCAGTACTTC	CASSSQGPDEQYF
TRBJ1-2	-	TRBV25-1	-	TGTGCCAGCAGTGAAAGTCAGGGGCGGTATGGCTACACCTTC	CASSESQGRYGYTF
TRBJ1-1	-	TRBV21-1	-	TGTGCCAGCAGCACGGAATACGGCGTAGGGAGCACTGAAGCTTTCTTT	CASSTEYGVGSTEAFF
TRBJ1-1	-	TRBV11-2	-	TGTGCCAGCAGCTCAGCACAGGGTTTGTACACTGAAGCTTTCTTT	CASSSAQGLYTEAFF
TRBJ1-6	-	TRBV7-2	TRBD1	TGTGCCAGCAGCTTAGAAGGGGGCGGTTCACCCCTCCACTTT	CASSLEGGGSPLHF
TRBJ1-2	-	TRBV30	TRBD1	TGTGCCTGGAGTGTACAGGGGATGGGCGGCTACACCTTC	CAWSVQGMGGYTF
TRBJ2-7	-	TRBV6-6	-	TGTGCCAGCAGTTACTCGCTGACTACCTCCGCCGAGCAGTACTTC	CASSYSLTTSAEQYF
TRBJ1-6	-	TRBV6-1	TRBD1	TGTGCCAGCAGTGCACGGACAGGGGGCCTCCGAAGTTCACCCCTCCACTTT	CASSARTGGLRSSPLHF
TRBJ1-2	-	TRBV30	TRBD1	TGTGCCTGCCCGGGACAGGGGTCCCTAAACTATGGCTACACCTTC	CACPGQGSLNYGYTF